One T cell receptor (beta chain) is described in this entry. Antigen specificity is unknown. This sample was taken from a study of cytomegalovirus exposure and HLA in healthy donors. Findings and limits, study-wide: The listing of roughly 160 TCR beta chains classed them as cytomegalovirus-associated. A later analysis reported that several of the most significant clusters appeared to be linked to common viral pathogens, among them Epstein-Barr virus.

Trimming removed 4 bases from V and 6 bases from J; junction bases left unmatched: 10. This CDR3 is built from 16 residues. Per the germline V gene, CDR1 is SEHNR and CDR2 is FQNEAQ (reference sequence). PCR was performed using 60 Vbeta and 13 Jbeta primers. TCRdb's table, derived via immunoSEQ multiplex PCR, lists solely in-frame clones and lacks some. The data hold about 160,000 clones, with roughly 84% observed a single time. V is TRBV7-9 and J is TRBJ2-1; 9 nucleotides line up with TRBD2. This receptor was identified in a boy aged 2 to 10 in good health and CMV-seronegative. The sequencing sample was made of PBMCs. The DNA for the CDR3 is TGTGCCAGCAGCTCCACTAGGCGGGAGGGCCTCAATGAGCAGTTCTTC. Its protein product is CASSSTRREGLNEQFF.